This T cell receptor beta chain was obtained from a study of post-analysis software for immune sequencing data. Study findings and constraints: TRBV5-6, TRBV5-1 and TRBV20-1 belonged to a set of roughly 5 TRBV segments that were more frequent in patients than controls. The authors found that F measure strongly co-clustered same-batch samples.

Unique molecular identifiers were carried by the TCR beta cDNA libraries. Out of 1 to 10 million T cells, about 520,000 cDNA molecules were generated. TCRdb reprocessed the PCR reads with MiXCR, giving one entry per CDR3 protein. The sample has fewer than 850,000 distinct CDR3 sequences, around 27% seen once. A few counts support this clonotype. Its antigen is not known. This CDR3 spans 15 amino acids. The germline gives CDR1 SGHRS, CDR2 YFSETQ. The junction had 7 bases not matched to a gene; V was cut back by 4 bases and J by 3 bases. The TCR sequence derives from a girl aged 10-17 years with multiple sclerosis. The sequenced sample was blood. The J gene is TRBJ1-5, the V gene TRBV5-1; TRBD1 matches 7 bases. The CDR3 is CASSQGTAHNQPQHF. The CDR3 DNA is TGCGCCAGCAGCCAAGGGACAGCACACAATCAGCCCCAGCATTTT.